This is a list of T cell receptor beta chains from one sample in a study of T cell responses to AZD1222 COVID-19 vaccine. Repertoires were generated with immunoSEQ multiplex PCR, while TCRdb's copy carries only in-frame clones and drops some. The table has roughly 120,000 clones, about 89% seen once; the top ten hold less than 8.5%. This sample comprised peripheral blood, obtained 28 days after the second AZD1222 dose. These receptors all stem from an adult who received the AZD1222 COVID-19 vaccine. Both conserved end residues are part of each CDR3. D genes are given only for firm matches. A row's size may be missing; if present it is once, few, many or a size class.

TRBD1	-	TRBV4-3	TRBJ2-3	TGCGCCAGCAGCCAAGCCGGGACAGGGGGATCTGATACGCAGTATTTT	CASSQAGTGGSDTQYF
TRBD2	once	TRBV10-3	TRBJ2-7	TGTGCCATCAGTGAGGGGCGGGGGAGCTACGAGCAGTACTTC	CAISEGRGSYEQYF
TRBD2	-	TRBV7-2	TRBJ2-7	TGTGCCAGCAGCACCGGTAGCGGGGGGACCTACGAGCAGTACTTC	CASSTGSGGTYEQYF
TRBD1	-	TRBV7-9	TRBJ2-7	TGTGCCAGCAGCGTAGGACAGGCGACGTCTCAGGAGCAGTACTTC	CASSVGQATSQEQYF
TRBD2	-	TRBV11-2	TRBJ2-2	TGTGCCAGCAGAACCGGGACTAGCGGGGGGACGGTCACCGGGGAGCTGTTTTTT	CASRTGTSGGTVTGELFF
-	-	TRBV27	TRBJ1-5	TGTGCCAGCAGTTCAGGCGGGGTCCCTCAGCCCCAGCATTTT	CASSSGGVPQPQHF
TRBD2	-	TRBV19	TRBJ2-7	TGTGCCAGTAGTTCTCGACTAGCGGGAGGGGTAAAGCAGTACTTC	CASSSRLAGGVKQYF
-	-	TRBV11-2	TRBJ2-7	TGTGCCAGCAGCTTAGGGGGCGTAGCCTACGAGCAGTACTTC	CASSLGGVAYEQYF
-	-	TRBV19	TRBJ2-2	TGTGCCAGTAGTACCCGAGTGAGAGGGGGTCGGACCGGGGAGCTGTTTTTT	CASSTRVRGGRTGELFF
TRBD2	-	TRBV27	TRBJ2-7	TGTGCCGGCAGTTTAGCGGGGCCCCGAGGTGAGCAGTACTTC	CAGSLAGPRGEQYF
TRBD2	-	TRBV7-2	TRBJ2-1	TGTGCCAGCAGCTCAACCGGGACTAGCTACGATGAGCAGTTCTTC	CASSSTGTSYDEQFF
-	-	TRBV19	TRBJ2-1	TGTGCCAGTACCCTCCCCAGGAACACCAATGAGCAGTTCTTC	CASTLPRNTNEQFF
-	-	TRBV18	TRBJ1-1	TGTGCCAGCTCACCGGGGAGGGGCCTGAACACTGAAGCTTTCTTT	CASSPGRGLNTEAFF
-	-	TRBV24-1	TRBJ2-1	TGTGCCACCAGTGATCCCCACTACAATGAGCAGTTCTTC	CATSDPHYNEQFF
TRBD1	-	TRBV24-1	TRBJ2-1	TGTGCCACCAGTGATTTAAGGAGACAGGGGACAGGCAATGAGCAGTTCTTC	CATSDLRRQGTGNEQFF
-	-	TRBV6-4	TRBJ2-3	TGTGCCAGCAGTGAAAAGGCTAGCACAGATACGCAGTATTTT	CASSEKASTDTQYF
-	-	TRBV3-1/TRBV3-2	TRBJ2-7	TGTGCCAGCAGCCAAGATCCGGGACAATTCTACGAGCAGTACTTC	CASSQDPGQFYEQYF
TRBD2	-	TRBV4-2	TRBJ2-2	TGTGCCAGCAGCCAAGATTCACCGGGACTAGGGAGAGGATTCGGGGAGCTGTTTTTT	CASSQDSPGLGRGFGELFF
-	-	TRBV7-8	TRBJ1-5	TGTGCCAGCAGCTTGCGGGGGGCGGCTCAGCCCCAGCATTTT	CASSLRGAAQPQHF
-	-	TRBV5-1	TRBJ2-2	TGCGCCAGCAGCTTGGCTAGTGTGAACACCGGGGAGCTGTTTTTT	CASSLASVNTGELFF